The 16 T cell receptor beta chains reported below all come from one sample, sequenced in a study of T-cell memory formation after mild COVID-19. TCRdb analysed the 5' RACE reads with MiXCR anew, one entry per CDR3 protein. In the table there are around 110,000 distinct CDR3 sequences, about a sixth of which are singletons. Source material: PBMCs or a T cell subset sorted from them (not recorded which). Receptors were obtained from an adult woman who had mild COVID-19 (a few samples of this study predate the infection). Cell type and time point are not known.

This clonotype has just a few counts. The V call is TRBV18, the J call TRBJ2-5; D gene unclear. Germline V lookup: CDR1 KGHSH, CDR2 LQKENI. This CDR3 contains 12 residues. Trimming stripped 2 bases from V and 4 bases from J, with 5 bases between. The CDR3 loop is CASSPVGETQYF. The CDR3 region has the DNA TGTGCCAGCTCACCAGTGGGAGAGACCCAGTACTTC.

This clonotype was seen at least ten times. The chain couples TRBV7-6 to TRBJ1-1; D call uncertain. With 5 bases removed from V and 1 base from J, the gap between germline ends came to 8 bases. CDR1 and CDR2 (germline): SGHVS, FNYEAQ. The CDR3 has 13 residues. The CDR3 reads CASSLGSNTEAFF. The CDR3 coding sequence is TGTGCCAGCAGCCTTGGATCGAACACTGAAGCTTTCTTT.

J is TRBJ2-2 and V is TRBV7-6; TRBD1 agrees at 7 bases. Germline V lookup: CDR1 SGHVS, CDR2 FNYEAQ. The CDR3 is 12 residues long. V dropped 5 bases and J dropped 10; count of bases not matched to a gene: 4. CDR3 residues: CASSTTGLELFF. CDR3 nucleotides: TGTGCCAGCAGCACGACAGGGCTGGAGCTGTTTTTT.

The chain joins TRBV29-1 to TRBJ1-1, with D perhaps matching TRBD1 (6 bases). The germline V gene encodes CDR1 SQVTM and CDR2 ANQGSEA. Deletions cut 8 bases from V and 0 bases from J, with 13 bases between. CDR3 length equals 13 residues. In DNA form, the CDR3 reads TGCAGCTCTACCCAGGGGATGAACACTGAAGCTTTCTTT. It specifies CSSTQGMNTEAFF. The complete variable domain, with remaining parts taken from reference TRBV29-1 and TRBJ1-1, reads SAVISQKPSRDICQRGTSLTIQCQVDSQVTMMFWYRQQPGQSLTLIATANQGSEATYESGFVIDKFPISRPNLTFSTLTVSNMSPEDSSIYLCSSTQGMNTEAFFGQGTRLTVV.

This chain links TRBV7-2 with TRBJ2-3; D unclear. Germline lookup yields CDR1 SGHTA and CDR2 FQGNSA. Trimming left V 4 bases short and J 6 bases short, with 8 bases between. The CDR3 runs 12 residues. The CDR3 is CASSSDLDTQYF. For the CDR3, the DNA is TGTGCCAGCAGCTCAGATTTGGATACGCAGTATTTT.

There are a few counts of this clonotype. The chain joins TRBV7-9 to TRBJ1-1; a weak D match, TRBD1 (5 bases). V was pared by 0 bases and J by 7 bases, with 9 bases between. Germline V gene lookup returns CDR1 SEHNR and CDR2 FQNEAQ (reference sequence). The CDR3 has 13 amino acids. The CDR3 spells CASSLAGQGEAFF. In DNA form, the CDR3 reads TGTGCCAGCAGCTTAGCAGGTCAGGGTGAAGCTTTCTTT.

This clonotype was recorded a few times. The chain joins TRBV9 to TRBJ2-3; the D gene is possibly TRBD2 (6 bases). The CDR3 covers 16 residues. Trimming pared 0 bases from V and 0 bases from J, leaving 11 bases between. CDR1 and CDR2 (germline): SGDLS, YYNGEE. The CDR3, as DNA: TGTGCCAGCAGCGTAGAAGGAGGGTCTAGCACAGATACGCAGTATTTT. Encoded protein: CASSVEGGSSTDTQYF.

V is TRBV4-1 and J is TRBJ1-2, with TRBD1 as a possible D gene (6 bases). The CDR3 length is 15 residues. Trimming removed 0 bases at V and 4 bases at J, with 12 bases between. CDR1 and CDR2 from the germline V gene are MGHRA and YSYEKL. Here the CDR3 DNA reads TGCGCCAGCAGCCAAGAATATAGGGGGGTCTATGGCTACACCTTC. Its translation: CASSQEYRGVYGYTF.

In its sample, this clonotype was seen a few times. V is TRBV2 and J is TRBJ2-4, with 11 bases aligning to TRBD2. The CDR3 runs to 16 residues. With V trimmed by 5 bases and J by 8 bases, 11 bases remained unmatched. Per the germline V gene, CDR1 is SNHLY and CDR2 is FYNNEI. The CDR3 bases are TGTGCCAGCAGTACTCGACTAGCGGGGCCGGGGGACATTCAGTACTTC. Residues: CASSTRLAGPGDIQYF.

V usage is TRBV3-1 and J usage is TRBJ2-5; D is possibly TRBD1 (5 bases). V lost 0 bases and J lost 2, with 10 bases in between. The CDR3 spans 15 residues. Germline V lookup: CDR1 LGHDT, CDR2 YNNKEL (reference sequence). The CDR3 sequence is CASSQDVDIQETQYF. CDR3 DNA sequence: TGTGCCAGCAGCCAAGATGTGGACATACAAGAGACCCAGTACTTC.

V and J are TRBV7-9 and TRBJ2-3; D ambiguous. Trimming took off 2 bases at V and 1 base at J, with 10 bases between the two ends. The germline gives CDR1 SEHNR, CDR2 FQNEAQ (reference sequence). This CDR3 has 15 amino acids. The chain's CDR3 is CASSLYGVGTDTQYF. In nucleotides, the CDR3 is TGTGCCAGCAGCTTATATGGAGTGGGCACAGATACGCAGTATTTT.

The CDR3 DNA reads TGCAGTGCTAGGCACCCGGACAGGGCTAGTTATAATTCACCCCTCCACTTT. It translates to CSARHPDRASYNSPLHF. The chain carries TRBV20-1 and TRBJ1-6; 8 bases match TRBD1. The CDR3 spans 17 residues. CDR1 is DFQATT and CDR2 is SNEGSKA in the germline V gene (reference sequence). V shed 3 bases, J shed 4 bases, and the junction held 11 bases outside the gene matches.

This clonotype was counted a few times. The chain recombines TRBV10-3 with TRBJ2-5; tentative D call: TRBD1 (5 bases). The length of the CDR3 is 12 residues. The germline gives CDR1 ENHRY, CDR2 SYGVKD. Trimming stripped 0 bases from V and 12 bases from J, with 11 bases between. The chain's CDR3 is CAISESTDIEYF. As DNA, the CDR3 is TGTGCCATCAGTGAGTCGACGGACATTGAGTACTTC.

The CDR3 loop is CASSARQDYGFF. CDR3 nucleotides: TGTGCCAGCAGCGCCCGCCAGGATTATGGGTTCTTC. The chain employs TRBV12-3 or TRBV12-4 and TRBJ2-1; D uncertain. Trimming stripped 6 bases from V and 15 bases from J, with 18 bases between. This CDR3 has 12 amino acids.

The V and J genes are TRBV7-3 and TRBJ2-3, with TRBD2 matching over 8 bases. V dropped 0 bases and J dropped 9; count of bases not matched to a gene: 8. CDR3 length: 15 amino acids. CDR1 is SGHTA and CDR2 is FQGTGA in the germline V gene. CDR3: CASSLTVAGLETQYF. The CDR3 region has the DNA TGTGCCAGCAGCTTAACGGTAGCGGGGCTGGAAACGCAGTATTTT.

The chain combines TRBV15 with TRBJ2-7, with D unclear. CDR1 LNHNV and CDR2 YYDKDF come from the germline V gene (reference sequence). Trimming shortened V by 1 base and J by 6 bases, and 7 bases separated the two germline ends. CDR3 size: 12 residues. CDR3 bases: TGTGCCACCAGCAGAGGGTTGGCCGAGCAGTACTTC. It codes for CATSRGLAEQYF.